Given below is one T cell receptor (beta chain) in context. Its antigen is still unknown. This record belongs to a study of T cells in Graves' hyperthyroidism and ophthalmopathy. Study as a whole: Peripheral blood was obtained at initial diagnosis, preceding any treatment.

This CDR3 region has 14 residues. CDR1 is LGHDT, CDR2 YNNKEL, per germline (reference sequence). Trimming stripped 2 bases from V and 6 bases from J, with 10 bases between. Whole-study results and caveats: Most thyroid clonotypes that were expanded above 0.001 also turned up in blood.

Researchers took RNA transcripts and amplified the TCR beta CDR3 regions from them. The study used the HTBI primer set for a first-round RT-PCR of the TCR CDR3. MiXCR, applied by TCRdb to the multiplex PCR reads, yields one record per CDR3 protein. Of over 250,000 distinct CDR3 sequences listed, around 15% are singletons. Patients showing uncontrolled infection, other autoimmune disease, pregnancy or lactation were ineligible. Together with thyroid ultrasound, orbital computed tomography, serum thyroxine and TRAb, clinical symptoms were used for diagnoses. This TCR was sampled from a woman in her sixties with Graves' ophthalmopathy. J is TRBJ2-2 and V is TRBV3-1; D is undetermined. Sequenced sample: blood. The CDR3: CASSQNQDPGELFF. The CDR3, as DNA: TGTGCCAGCAGCCAAAATCAGGATCCCGGGGAGCTGTTTTTT.